A selection of T cell receptor beta chains follows, all from one sample in a study of cytomegalovirus exposure and HLA in healthy donors. Here immunoSEQ multiplex PCR was the method, and the copy in TCRdb shows in-frame clones only, minus some. The sample comprises 94,000 or so clones, around 70% of which are singletons, and just over 8% rests with the top ten. The sample taken for sequencing was PBMCs. Every receptor here comes from a man aged 55-75 years in good health and CMV-seronegative. The CDR3 runs from the conserved cysteine through the conserved F or W.

j_gene,v_gene,CDR3aa
TRBJ2-7,TRBV19,CATHGGQGINEQYF
TRBJ2-2,TRBV9,CASSQRGGADTGELFF
TRBJ1-5,TRBV29-1,CSVGLPDQPQHF
TRBJ2-1,TRBV10-3,CAISESMAGIYNEQFF
TRBJ1-5,TRBV7-2,CASSLTGAASNQPQHF
TRBJ1-5,TRBV19,CASSGQGLIDQPQHF
TRBJ1-4,TRBV25-1,CASKREGYEKLFF
TRBJ2-6,TRBV6-1,CASSFSAGANVLTF
TRBJ1-5,TRBV2,CASSESRQGRQPQHF
TRBJ2-1,TRBV5-6,CASSRGLNNEQFF
TRBJ2-1,TRBV12-5,CASGLVRGADEQFF
TRBJ2-2,TRBV10-3,CASTVASGRRTGELFF
TRBJ2-5,TRBV6-5,CASRTPGTQETQYF
TRBJ2-3,TRBV5-1,CASSFGGYSGDPRTDTQYF
TRBJ2-1,TRBV5-4,CASSLASSYNEQFF
TRBJ1-2,TRBV7-9,CASSLAGTRGYGYTF
TRBJ2-7,TRBV5-1,CASSPRQDSYEQYF
TRBJ2-7,TRBV5-5,CASSWGLALNEQYF
TRBJ2-7,TRBV2,CASSPGQGPWEQYF
TRBJ2-3,TRBV18,CASSTGGGGSTDTQYF
TRBJ1-3,TRBV5-4,CASSSHGPQGYSGNTIYF
TRBJ2-5,TRBV29-1,CSVLGERQETQYF
TRBJ1-4,TRBV19,CASSLTGTVNEKLFF
TRBJ1-2,TRBV7-8,CASSLAVGGDGYTF
TRBJ2-2,TRBV12-5,CASGPRDRLTGELFF
TRBJ2-5,TRBV7-2,CASSFAGEETQYF
TRBJ1-4,TRBV9,CASSVALPGQSNEKLFF
TRBJ2-1,TRBV10-3,CAISESTSGTYNEQLF
TRBJ2-3,TRBV5-1,CASSFSGQLTDTQYF
TRBJ2-3,TRBV11-3,CASSLLLGDTQYF
TRBJ2-3,TRBV29-1,CSVEDYIPSGTDTQYF
TRBJ2-5,TRBV5-1,CASSLEVGGGPETQYF
TRBJ2-4,TRBV7-2,CASSSSGRANIQYF